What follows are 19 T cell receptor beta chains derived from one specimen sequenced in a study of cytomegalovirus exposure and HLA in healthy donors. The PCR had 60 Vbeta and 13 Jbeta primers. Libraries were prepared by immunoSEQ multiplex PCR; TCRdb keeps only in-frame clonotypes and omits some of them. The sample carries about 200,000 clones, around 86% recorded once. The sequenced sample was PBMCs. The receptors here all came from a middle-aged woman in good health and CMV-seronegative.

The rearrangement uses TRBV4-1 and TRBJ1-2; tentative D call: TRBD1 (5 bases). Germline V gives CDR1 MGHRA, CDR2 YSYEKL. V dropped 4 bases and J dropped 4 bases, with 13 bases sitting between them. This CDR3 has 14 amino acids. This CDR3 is CASSPPGLIYGYTF. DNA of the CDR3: TGCGCCAGCAGCCCTCCGGGACTTATCTATGGCTACACCTTC.

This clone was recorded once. The CDR3 here is CASSLSGQPVRYGYTF. CDR3 bases: TGTGCCAGCAGCTTGTCAGGGCAGCCTGTTCGCTATGGCTACACCTTC. The chain recombines TRBV5-6 with TRBJ1-2, with D possibly TRBD1 on 5 matching bases. In germline, CDR1 is SGHDT, CDR2 YYEEEE. CDR3 length: 16 amino acids. Between the trimmed V and J ends, which lost 1 base and 4 bases, there was a span of 17 bases.

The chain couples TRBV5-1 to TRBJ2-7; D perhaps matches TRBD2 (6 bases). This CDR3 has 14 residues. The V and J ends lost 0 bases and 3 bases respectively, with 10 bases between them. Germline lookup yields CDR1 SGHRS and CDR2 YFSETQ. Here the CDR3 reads CASSLAGLYYEQYF. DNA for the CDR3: TGCGCCAGCAGCTTGGCGGGACTTTACTACGAGCAGTACTTC. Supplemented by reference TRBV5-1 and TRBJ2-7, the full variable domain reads KAGVTQTPRYLIKTRGQQVTLSCSPISGHRSVSWYQQTPGQGLQFLFEYFSETQRNKGNFPGRFSGRQFSNSRSEMNVSTLELGDSALYLCASSLAGLYYEQYFGPGTRLTVT.

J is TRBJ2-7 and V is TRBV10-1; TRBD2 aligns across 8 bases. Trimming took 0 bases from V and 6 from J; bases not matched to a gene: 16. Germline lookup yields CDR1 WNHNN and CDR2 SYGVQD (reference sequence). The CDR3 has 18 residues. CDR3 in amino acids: CASSESFLRERERGEQYF. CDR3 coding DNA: TGCGCCAGCAGTGAGTCATTTTTACGGGAGCGGGAGCGGGGCGAGCAGTACTTC.

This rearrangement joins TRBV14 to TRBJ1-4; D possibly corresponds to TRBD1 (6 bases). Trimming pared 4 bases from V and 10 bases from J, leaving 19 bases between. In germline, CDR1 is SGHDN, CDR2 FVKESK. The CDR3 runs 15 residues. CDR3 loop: CASSLVGVGRGKLFF. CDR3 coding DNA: TGTGCCAGCAGCCTCGTTGGGGTAGGCAGGGGAAAACTGTTTTTT.

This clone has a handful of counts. This CDR3 is CASSEFSELVLYNEQFF. For the CDR3, the DNA is TGTGCCAGCAGTGAATTTTCCGAGCTCGTTCTCTACAATGAGCAGTTCTTC. The rearrangement uses TRBV6-1 and TRBJ2-1, with unresolved D. The length of the CDR3 is 17 residues. Germline V gives CDR1 MNHNS, CDR2 SASEGT. Trimming removed 2 bases at V and 3 bases at J, with 17 bases between.

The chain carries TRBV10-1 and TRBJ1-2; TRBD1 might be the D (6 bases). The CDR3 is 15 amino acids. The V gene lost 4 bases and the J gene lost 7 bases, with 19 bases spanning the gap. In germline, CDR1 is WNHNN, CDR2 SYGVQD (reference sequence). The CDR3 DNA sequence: TGCGCCAGCAGTGGGGTATTAGGGGGAGAGGGTGGCTACACCTTC. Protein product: CASSGVLGGEGGYTF.

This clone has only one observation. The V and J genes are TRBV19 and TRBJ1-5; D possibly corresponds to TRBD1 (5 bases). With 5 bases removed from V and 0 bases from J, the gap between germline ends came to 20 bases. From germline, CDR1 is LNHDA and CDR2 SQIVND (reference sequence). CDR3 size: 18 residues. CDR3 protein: CASSASDISKYSNQPQHF. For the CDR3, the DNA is TGTGCCAGTAGTGCTTCGGACATCAGTAAGTATAGCAATCAGCCCCAGCATTTT.

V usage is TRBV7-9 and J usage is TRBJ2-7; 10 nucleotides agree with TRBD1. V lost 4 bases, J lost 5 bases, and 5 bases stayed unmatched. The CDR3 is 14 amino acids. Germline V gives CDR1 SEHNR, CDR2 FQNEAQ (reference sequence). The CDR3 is CASSSRDRGHEQYF. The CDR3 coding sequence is TGTGCCAGCAGCTCCCGGGACAGGGGCCACGAGCAGTACTTC.

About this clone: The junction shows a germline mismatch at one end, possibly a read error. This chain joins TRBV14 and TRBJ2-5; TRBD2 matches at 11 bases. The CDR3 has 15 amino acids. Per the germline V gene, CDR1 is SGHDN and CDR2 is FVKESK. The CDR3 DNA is TGTGCCAGCAGCCACTGGGGACTAGCGGATAAAGCACAAAACTTC. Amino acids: CASSHWGLADKAQNF.

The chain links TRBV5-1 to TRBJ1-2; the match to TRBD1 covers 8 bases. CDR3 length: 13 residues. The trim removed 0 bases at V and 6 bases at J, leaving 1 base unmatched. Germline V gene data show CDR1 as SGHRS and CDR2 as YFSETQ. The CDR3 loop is CASSLDRGDGYTF. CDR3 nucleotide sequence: TGCGCCAGCAGCTTGGACAGGGGGGATGGCTACACCTTC.

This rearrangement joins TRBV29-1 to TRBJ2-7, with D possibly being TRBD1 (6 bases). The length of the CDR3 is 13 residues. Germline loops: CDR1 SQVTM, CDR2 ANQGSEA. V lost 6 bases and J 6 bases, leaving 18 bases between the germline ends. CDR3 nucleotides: TGCAGCGTCATTGAGGGGGTATTATCCGAGCAGTACTTC. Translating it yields CSVIEGVLSEQYF.

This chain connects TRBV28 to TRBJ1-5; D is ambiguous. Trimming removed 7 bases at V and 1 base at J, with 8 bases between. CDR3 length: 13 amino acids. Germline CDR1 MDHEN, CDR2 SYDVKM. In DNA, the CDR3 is TGTGCCAGCACCCTGGGCAGCAATCAGCCCCAGCATTTT. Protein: CASTLGSNQPQHF.

The chain's CDR3 is CATGERWETQYF. CDR3 nucleotides: TGTGCGACTGGAGAGAGGTGGGAGACCCAGTACTTC. The chain couples TRBV30 to TRBJ2-5; no firm D call. Germline assignment: CDR1 GTSNPN and CDR2 SVGIG (reference sequence). The CDR3 length is 12 residues.

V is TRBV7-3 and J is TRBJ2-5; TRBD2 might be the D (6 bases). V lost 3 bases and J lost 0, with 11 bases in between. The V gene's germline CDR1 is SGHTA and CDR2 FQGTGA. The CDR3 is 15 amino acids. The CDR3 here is CASSFGLADQETQYF. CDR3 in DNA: TGTGCCAGCAGCTTTGGATTAGCGGACCAAGAGACCCAGTACTTC.

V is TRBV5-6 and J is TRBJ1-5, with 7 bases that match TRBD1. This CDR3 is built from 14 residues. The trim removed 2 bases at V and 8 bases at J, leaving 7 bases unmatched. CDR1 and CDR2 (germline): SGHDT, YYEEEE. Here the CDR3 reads CASSLGGTGEPQHF. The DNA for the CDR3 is TGTGCCAGCAGCTTAGGGGGTACAGGGGAGCCCCAGCATTTT.

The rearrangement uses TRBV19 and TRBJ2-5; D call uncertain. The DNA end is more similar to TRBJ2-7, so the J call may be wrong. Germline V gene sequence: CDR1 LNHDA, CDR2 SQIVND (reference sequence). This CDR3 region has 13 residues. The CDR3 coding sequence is TGTGCCAGTAGTATACAAGTATACTACGAGCAGTACTTC. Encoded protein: CASSIQVYYEQYF.

This CDR3 reads CASSPDSYTGELFF. The DNA for the CDR3 is TGTGCCAGCAGCCCCGACAGTTACACCGGGGAGCTGTTTTTT. The chain joins TRBV7-7 to TRBJ2-2; D might be TRBD1 (5 bases). V lost 5 bases and J lost 3, with 10 bases in between. CDR1 and CDR2 from the germline V gene are SSHAT and FNYEAQ (reference sequence). This CDR3 spans 14 amino acids. Filled out from reference TRBV7-7 and TRBJ2-2, the complete variable domain reads GAGVSQSPRYKVTKRGQDVTLRCDPISSHATLYWYQQALGQGPEFLTYFNYEAQPDKSGLPSDRFSAERPEGSISTLTIQRTEQRDSAMYRCASSPDSYTGELFFGEGSRLTVL.

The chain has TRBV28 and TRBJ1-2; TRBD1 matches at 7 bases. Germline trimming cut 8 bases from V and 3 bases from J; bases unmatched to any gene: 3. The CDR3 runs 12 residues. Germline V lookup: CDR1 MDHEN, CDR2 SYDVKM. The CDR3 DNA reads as TGTGCCAGCGGGACAGACTACTATGGCTACACCTTC. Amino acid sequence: CASGTDYYGYTF.